One sample yielded the 23 T cell receptor beta chains listed below, sequenced in a study of T cells in women clearing cervical HPV infection. Clones were read by immunoSEQ multiplex PCR, and TCRdb kept only the in-frame ones, dropping some. The sample totals around 28,000 clones. The material sequenced was blood buffy coat. Receptor source: a woman aged 18-70 years with a cervical HPV16 infection that either progressed to CIN3+ or cleared (not recorded which).

About this clone: With the read ending 3 residues before the CDR3 end, the germline J gene is used to fill in that end. The chain links TRBV30 to TRBJ1-2; TRBD1 aligns across 9 bases. Germline loops: CDR1 GTSNPN, CDR2 SVGIG (reference sequence). V lost 2 bases, J lost 3 bases, and 4 bases stayed unmatched. CDR3 length: 14 amino acids. The CDR3 here is CAWSRQGGDYGYTF. The sequenced CDR3 bases are TGTGCCTGGAGTCGACAGGGGGGGGACTATGGC.

CDR3 DNA, as far as it was read: TGTGCCAGCAGACATGACACCGGGGAG. Protein sequence: CASRHDTGE. The full CDR3 is CASRHDTGELFF. V gene TRBV7-3 combines with J gene TRBJ2-2; D not certain. The read ends 3 residues early relative to the CDR3; the germline J gene fills the gap. Germline V gene lookup returns CDR1 SGHTA and CDR2 FQGTGA. There are 12 residues in the CDR3. Trimming removed 6 bases from V and 3 bases from J, with 5 bases in between. Based on the CDR3 plus reference TRBV7-3 and TRBJ2-2, the full variable domain is GAGVSQTPSNKVTEKGKYVELRCDPISGHTALYWYRQSLGQGPEFLIYFQGTGAADDSGLPNDRFFAVRPEGSVSTLKIQRTERGDSAVYLCASRHDTGELFFGEGSRLTVL.

Worth noting for this clone: Read data end 3 residues before the CDR3 end; the end is taken from the germline J gene. The J gene is TRBJ1-1, the V gene TRBV14, with D uncertain. Germline V gene lookup returns CDR1 SGHDN and CDR2 FVKESK. The CDR3 consists of 15 residues. Between the trimmed V and J ends, which lost 6 bases and 7 bases, there was a span of 21 bases. Incomplete CDR3 DNA: TGTGCCAGCAGTCCTGAGATGGCCTCGGGGATTGAA. Encoded protein: CASSPEMASGIE. Given in full, the CDR3 is CASSPEMASGIEAFF.

Comments on this clone: The sequence runs out 3 residues before the end of the CDR3; the remainder is reconstructed from the germline J gene. The chain is built from TRBV20-1 and TRBJ2-7; TRBD2 matches at 11 bases. After removal of 6 bases from V and 2 bases from J, the junction contained 6 bases not matched to a gene. This CDR3 has 14 residues. Germline V gene data show CDR1 as DFQATT and CDR2 as SNEGSKA (reference sequence). CDR3 in amino acids: CSAVSGGGAYEQYF. Partial CDR3 DNA: TGCAGTGCCGTTAGCGGGGGGGGAGCCTACGAG.

As regards this clone: Read coverage stops 3 residues before the CDR3 terminus; the germline J gene supplies the remainder. The chain uses TRBV5-1 and TRBJ2-2; D call uncertain. The CDR3 sequence is 14 residues long. V gave up 0 bases and J gave up 2 bases, with 5 bases separating them. Germline V gene sequence: CDR1 SGHRS, CDR2 YFSETQ. The CDR3 protein is CASSLAGNTGELFF. CDR3 bases read: TGCGCCAGCAGCTTGGCCGGTAACACCGGGGAG.

A remark on this clone: The read finishes 3 residues shy of the CDR3 end, and the germline J gene is used to complete it. The gene calls are TRBV11-2 and TRBJ2-7, with D uncertain. V was shortened by 5 bases and J by 0 bases, with 11 bases between the two germline ends. CDR3 length: 14 amino acids. Germline values: CDR1 SGHAT, CDR2 FQNNGV. The CDR3 region is CASSEGWSSYEQYF. CDR3 bases read: TGTGCCAGCAGCGAAGGGTGGAGCTCCTACGAG.

Note on this clone: The missing CDR3 end, 3 residues past where the read stops, is filled in from the germline J gene. The chain links TRBV11-2 to TRBJ2-1; tentative D call: TRBD2 (6 bases). This CDR3 contains 14 residues. V was trimmed by 1 base and J by 5 bases, leaving 9 bases between them. Germline V gives CDR1 SGHAT, CDR2 FQNNGV. Incomplete CDR3 DNA: TGTGCCAGCAGCTTAGGCGGGGCGAACAATGAG. It specifies CASSLGGANNE. The entire CDR3 protein is CASSLGGANNEQFF.

With regard to this clone: The read terminates 3 residues ahead of where the CDR3 ends, so the germline J gene completes it. The chain links TRBV19 to TRBJ2-3; TRBD1 agrees at 7 bases. With 4 bases clipped from V and 7 bases from J, the junction kept 8 bases outside the gene matches. Per the germline V gene, CDR1 is LNHDA and CDR2 is SQIVND (reference sequence). The CDR3 runs to 14 residues. The CDR3 is CASSTGTASHTQYF. The DNA read from the CDR3 is TGTGCCAGTAGTACCGGGACAGCCTCCCATACG.

Note on this clone: The read ends 3 residues early relative to the CDR3; the germline J gene fills the gap. The V and J genes are TRBV7-9 and TRBJ2-1; no reliable D call. V lost 5 bases to trimming and J lost 6 bases, with 11 bases between them. CDR1 is SEHNR and CDR2 is FQNEAQ in the germline V gene (reference sequence). The CDR3 runs to 13 residues. CDR3 residues: CASSLTVSNEQFF. The sequenced part of the CDR3 DNA is TGTGCCAGCAGCCTAACGGTGTCCAATGAG.

With regard to this clone: The CDR3 end falls 3 residues outside the read, so it is completed with the germline J gene. J is TRBJ1-1 and V is TRBV7-3, with D possibly TRBD1 on 5 matching bases. CDR1 and CDR2 from the germline V gene are SGHTA and FQGTGA. The CDR3 length is 12 residues. V shed 8 bases and J shed 4 bases, with 11 bases lying between them. The covered CDR3 bases are TGTGCCAGCGGTTGGGGGGGCACTGAA. This encodes CASGWGGTE. The complete CDR3 reads CASGWGGTEAFF.

A note on this clone: The read finishes 3 residues shy of the CDR3 end, and the germline J gene is used to complete it. The chain recombines TRBV5-1 with TRBJ2-2, with 9 bases lining up with TRBD2. This CDR3 has 17 residues. Unmatched junction bases numbered 5, after V lost 1 base and J lost 1 base. Germline V gene data show CDR1 as SGHRS and CDR2 as YFSETQ. The chain's CDR3 is CASSLRPSGENTGELFF. The DNA read from the CDR3 is TGCGCCAGCAGCTTGCGCCCTAGCGGGGAGAACACCGGGGAG.

Comments on this clone: From the germline J gene comes the end of the CDR3, since the read stops 3 residues before it. The chain combines TRBV20-1 with TRBJ2-2; perhaps D is TRBD1 or TRBD2 (5 bases each). Trimming removed 5 bases from V and 4 bases from J, with 14 bases in between. The CDR3 has 14 residues. The germline gives CDR1 DFQATT, CDR2 SNEGSKA (reference sequence). The CDR3 sequence is CSAPGRGSTGELFF. The CDR3 bases that were read are TGCAGTGCTCCAGGGCGAGGGAGCACCGGGGAG.

Notes on this clone: Sequencing ends 3 residues short of the CDR3 end; the germline J gene provides the rest. The chain carries TRBV30 and TRBJ2-7, with 10 bases that match TRBD1. CDR1 and CDR2 from the germline V gene are GTSNPN and SVGIG (reference sequence). V was clipped by 4 bases and J by 6 bases; unmatched bases: 6. The CDR3 spans 13 residues. Partial CDR3 DNA: TGTGCCTGGACAGACAGGGGGCAGGTCGAG. It is translated as CAWTDRGQVE. The full-length CDR3 reads as CAWTDRGQVEQYF. The full variable domain, its missing parts supplied by reference TRBV30 and TRBJ2-7, is SQTIHQWPATLVQPVGSPLSLECTVEGTSNPNLYWYRQAAGRGLQLLFYSVGIGQISSEVPQNLSASRPQDRQFILSSKKLLLSDSGFYLCAWTDRGQVEQYFGPGTRLTVT.

About this clone: Read data end 3 residues before the CDR3 end; the end is taken from the germline J gene. The chain links TRBV6-2 or TRBV6-3 to TRBJ2-3; 8 nucleotides match TRBD2. Trimming cost V 2 bases and J 2 bases; bases outside gene matches: 6. CDR3 length: 16 amino acids. The V gene's germline CDR1 is MNHEY and CDR2 SVGEGT. The covered CDR3 bases are TGTGCCAGCAGTTACCCCTTAGCGGGGCCCACAGATACG. It specifies CASSYPLAGPTDT. The full-length CDR3 reads as CASSYPLAGPTDTQYF.

With regard to this clone: The read falls 3 residues short of the CDR3 end, and the missing part is taken from the germline J gene. The chain combines TRBV9 with TRBJ2-7; D is tentatively TRBD1 or TRBD2 (6 bases each). The CDR3 length is 16 residues. The V gene lost 0 bases and the J gene lost 0 bases, with 13 bases spanning the gap. CDR1 is SGDLS and CDR2 is YYNGEE in the germline V gene. The CDR3 DNA, read in part, is TGTGCCAGCAGCGTAGGCCGCGGGACAAGCTCCTACGAG. It is translated as CASSVGRGTSSYE. The whole CDR3 reads CASSVGRGTSSYEQYF.

With respect to this clone: The read falls 3 residues short of the CDR3 end, and the missing part is taken from the germline J gene. The genes are TRBV19 and TRBJ1-2; perhaps TRBD1 as D (5 bases). The CDR3 runs 13 residues. Trimming took 11 bases from V and 4 from J, leaving 17 bases between them. Germline CDR1 is LNHDA and CDR2 is SQIVND (reference sequence). The chain's CDR3 is CASADGAPYGYTF. Incomplete CDR3 DNA: TGTGCCTCTGCCGATGGGGCTCCCTATGGC. Based on the CDR3 plus reference TRBV19 and TRBJ1-2, the full variable domain is DGGITQSPKYLFRKEGQNVTLSCEQNLNHDAMYWYRQDPGQGLRLIYYSQIVNDFQKGDIAEGYSVSREKKESFPLTVTSAQKNPTAFYLCASADGAPYGYTFGSGTRLTVV.

Remarks on this clone: Sequencing ends 3 residues short of the CDR3 end; the germline J gene provides the rest. The chain links TRBV11-3 to TRBJ2-7, with 8 positions matching TRBD1. Germline CDR1 and CDR2: SGHNT and YENEEA. Unmatched junction bases numbered 4, after V lost 6 bases and J lost 6 bases. The CDR3 has 12 amino acids. CDR3 protein: CASRGQGSEQYF. The CDR3 DNA, read in part, is TGTGCCAGCAGAGGACAGGGTTCCGAG.

As to this clone: The read ends 3 residues early relative to the CDR3; the germline J gene fills the gap. The chain carries TRBV19 and TRBJ1-5, with 9 positions matching TRBD1. The CDR3 length is 17 residues. Germline assignment: CDR1 LNHDA and CDR2 SQIVND (reference sequence). The J segment lost 3 bases and the V segment lost 0 bases, leaving 6 bases of the junction unmatched. CDR3 amino acids: CASSIDWRQGVNQPQHF. CDR3 DNA, as far as it was read: TGTGCCAGTAGTATAGATTGGAGACAGGGGGTCAATCAGCCC. The whole variable domain, remainder taken from reference TRBV19 and TRBJ1-5, is DGGITQSPKYLFRKEGQNVTLSCEQNLNHDAMYWYRQDPGQGLRLIYYSQIVNDFQKGDIAEGYSVSREKKESFPLTVTSAQKNPTAFYLCASSIDWRQGVNQPQHFGDGTRLSIL.

About this clone itself: The read terminates 3 residues before the CDR3 end, so the remaining end is supplied by the germline J gene. The rearrangement joins TRBV9 to TRBJ2-6; 13 nucleotides match TRBD2. CDR3 length equals 18 residues. With 2 bases clipped from V and 1 base from J, the junction kept 3 bases outside the gene matches. Germline V gene sequence: CDR1 SGDLS, CDR2 YYNGEE. The CDR3 loop reads CASSVGLAGVSGANVLTF. The DNA read from the CDR3 is TGTGCCAGCAGCGTCGGACTAGCGGGAGTGTCTGGGGCCAACGTC.

With respect to this clone: Read data end 3 residues before the CDR3 end; the end is taken from the germline J gene. The gene calls are TRBV19 and TRBJ1-4; TRBD1 agrees at 7 bases. V shed 5 bases, J shed 0 bases, and the junction held 3 bases outside the gene matches. CDR1 and CDR2 from the germline V gene are LNHDA and SQIVND (reference sequence). The CDR3 totals 15 residues. The CDR3: CASSQGVATNEKLFF. Incomplete CDR3 DNA: TGTGCCAGTAGTCAGGGGGTGGCAACTAATGAAAAA.

With respect to this clone: The missing CDR3 end, 3 residues past where the read stops, is filled in from the germline J gene. V is TRBV19 and J is TRBJ2-1; 11 bases agree with TRBD1. CDR3 size: 14 residues. Germline V gene sequence: CDR1 LNHDA, CDR2 SQIVND (reference sequence). The V segment lost 5 bases and the J segment 7 bases; nucleotides outside the gene matches: 4. The CDR3 reads CASSLGQGVNEQFF. The CDR3 DNA, read in part, is TGTGCCAGTAGTCTGGGACAGGGGGTGAATGAG.

As concerns this clone: The read comes to an end 3 residues before the CDR3 does, leaving the germline J gene to fill in the end. The genes are TRBV29-1 and TRBJ1-2, with TRBD1 as a possible D gene (6 bases). Germline V gene sequence: CDR1 SQVTM, CDR2 ANQGSEA. V was clipped by 7 bases and J by 5 bases, with 14 bases between them. The CDR3 has 12 amino acids. The CDR3 bases that were read are TGCAGCGCCGCCGCAGGGGTTTATGGC. Protein product: CSAAAGVYG. The full CDR3 protein is CSAAAGVYGYTF.

Details on this clone: The CDR3 goes on 3 residues after the read ends, and that part is filled in from the germline J gene. The V call is TRBV7-2, the J call TRBJ2-1; a possible D gene is TRBD2 (6 bases). The V and J ends lost 5 bases and 6 bases respectively, with 17 bases between them. The CDR3 contains 15 residues. Looked up from germline, CDR1 is SGHTA and CDR2 is FQGNSA. This CDR3 is CASSPGRRRGNEQFF. CDR3 DNA, as far as it was read: TGTGCCAGCAGCCCAGGGCGCAGGAGGGGCAATGAG. Full variable domain (rest looked up from reference TRBV7-2 and TRBJ2-1): GAGVSQSPSNKVTEKGKDVELRCDPISGHTALYWYRQSLGQGLEFLIYFQGNSAPDKSGLPSDRFSAERTGGSVSTLTIQRTQQEDSAVYLCASSPGRRRGNEQFFGPGTRLTVL.